A single sample is the source of the 5 T cell receptor beta chains below, sequenced in a study of shared clonotypes between healthy human individuals. Here immunoSEQ multiplex PCR was the method, and the copy in TCRdb shows in-frame clones only, minus some. The table shows some 2,000,000 clones, with 85% to 95% occurring only once. Material for sequencing was naive CD4+ T cells sorted from blood. The subset here: CD45RA+ positively selected. Source of these receptors: a man aged 18 to 29 in good health.

This chain uses TRBV19 with TRBJ2-3, with TRBD2 matching 7 bases. Trimming removed 7 bases from V and 2 bases from J; junction bases left unmatched: 3. From germline, CDR1 is LNHDA and CDR2 SQIVND (reference sequence). The CDR3 runs to 13 residues. The CDR3 bases are TGTGCCAGTACTAGCGGATACACAGATACGCAGTATTTT. Translated: CASTSGYTDTQYF.

The chain is built from TRBV5-1 and TRBJ2-5; TRBD2 agrees at 10 bases. This CDR3 comprises 16 residues. With 4 bases clipped from V and 4 bases from J, the junction kept 10 bases outside the gene matches. Germline V gene lookup returns CDR1 SGHRS and CDR2 YFSETQ. DNA of the CDR3: TGCGCCAGCAGCGAGCTAAGCGGGGGGGCTCGAGAGACCCAGTACTTC. Translation: CASSELSGGARETQYF.

In its sample, this clone was seen a few times. The chain joins TRBV10-1 to TRBJ1-2, with 8 nucleotides matching TRBD1. The V gene's germline CDR1 is WNHNN and CDR2 SYGVQD (reference sequence). Unmatched junction bases numbered 6, after V lost 4 bases and J lost 8 bases. CDR3 length equals 13 residues. The chain's CDR3 is CASSGNRGSGYTF. The DNA of the CDR3 is TGCGCCAGCAGTGGGAACAGGGGGTCCGGCTACACCTTC.

The J gene is TRBJ2-7, the V gene TRBV14, with D tentatively TRBD1 (6 bases). V gave up 4 bases and J gave up 2 bases, with 9 bases separating them. Germline loops: CDR1 SGHDN, CDR2 FVKESK. This CDR3 is built from 13 residues. The CDR3 coding sequence is TGTGCCAGCAGCCGAGGACAGCCCTACGAGCAGTACTTC. Its protein product is CASSRGQPYEQYF. Full variable domain (outside the CDR3, taken from reference TRBV14 and TRBJ2-7): EAGVTQFPSHSVIEKGQTVTLRCDPISGHDNLYWYRRVMGKEIKFLLHFVKESKQDESGMPNNRFLAERTGGTYSTLKVQPAELEDSGVYFCASSRGQPYEQYFGPGTRLTVT.

The table lists this clone with a count of one. This chain links TRBV28 with TRBJ1-2; TRBD1 might be the D (5 bases). The CDR3 loop spans 14 amino acids. Germline CDR1 reads MDHEN; CDR2 reads SYDVKM. V was cut by 4 bases and J by 4 bases, with 13 bases left in between. DNA for the CDR3: TGTGCCAGCAGTTGGGGGGGAATTAGCTATGGCTACACCTTC. Encoded protein: CASSWGGISYGYTF.